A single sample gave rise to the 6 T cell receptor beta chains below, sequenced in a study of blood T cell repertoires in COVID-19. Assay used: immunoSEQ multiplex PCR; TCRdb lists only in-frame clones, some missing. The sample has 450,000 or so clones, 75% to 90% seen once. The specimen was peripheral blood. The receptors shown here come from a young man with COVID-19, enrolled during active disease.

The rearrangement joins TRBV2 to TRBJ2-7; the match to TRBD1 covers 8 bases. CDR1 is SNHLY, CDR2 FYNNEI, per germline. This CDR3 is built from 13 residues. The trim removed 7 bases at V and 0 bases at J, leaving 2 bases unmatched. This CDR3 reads CASKGQDSYEQYF. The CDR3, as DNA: TGTGCCAGCAAGGGACAGGACTCCTACGAGCAGTACTTC.

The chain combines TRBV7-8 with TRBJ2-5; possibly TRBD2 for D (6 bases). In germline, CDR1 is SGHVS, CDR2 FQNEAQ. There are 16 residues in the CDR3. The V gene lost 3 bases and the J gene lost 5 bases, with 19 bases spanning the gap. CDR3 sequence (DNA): TGTGCCAGCAGCTTGGGGCGGGGAGGTGGGTGGGAGACCCAGTACTTC. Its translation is CASSLGRGGGWETQYF. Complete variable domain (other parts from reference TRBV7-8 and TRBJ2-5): GAGVSQSPRYKVAKRGQDVALRCDPISGHVSLFWYQQALGQGPEFLTYFQNEAQLDKSGLPSDRFFAERPEGSVSTLKIQRTQQEDSAVYLCASSLGRGGGWETQYFGPGTRLLVL.

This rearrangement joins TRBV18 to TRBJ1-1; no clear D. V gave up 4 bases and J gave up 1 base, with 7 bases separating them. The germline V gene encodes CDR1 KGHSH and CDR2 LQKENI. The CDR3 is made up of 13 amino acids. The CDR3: CASSLGKNTEAFF. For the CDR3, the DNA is TGTGCCAGCTCACTGGGCAAGAACACTGAAGCTTTCTTT.

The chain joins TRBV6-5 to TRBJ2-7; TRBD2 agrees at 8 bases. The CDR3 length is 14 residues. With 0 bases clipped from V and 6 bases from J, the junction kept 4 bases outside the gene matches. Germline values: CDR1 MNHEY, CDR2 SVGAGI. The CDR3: CASSYSGGGREQYF. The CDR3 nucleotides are TGTGCCAGCAGTTACTCAGGCGGGGGGCGCGAGCAGTACTTC.

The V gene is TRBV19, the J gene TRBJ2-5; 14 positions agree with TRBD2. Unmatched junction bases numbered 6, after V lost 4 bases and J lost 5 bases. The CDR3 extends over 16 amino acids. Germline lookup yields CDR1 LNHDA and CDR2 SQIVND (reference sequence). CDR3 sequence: CASSSRLAGGVETQYF. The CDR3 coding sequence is TGTGCCAGTAGTAGCCGACTAGCGGGAGGGGTGGAGACCCAGTACTTC.

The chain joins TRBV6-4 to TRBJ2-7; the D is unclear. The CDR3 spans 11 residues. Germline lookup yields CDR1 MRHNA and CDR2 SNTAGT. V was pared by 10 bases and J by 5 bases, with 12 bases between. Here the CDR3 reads CATQESHEQYF. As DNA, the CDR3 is TGTGCCACCCAGGAATCGCACGAGCAGTACTTC.